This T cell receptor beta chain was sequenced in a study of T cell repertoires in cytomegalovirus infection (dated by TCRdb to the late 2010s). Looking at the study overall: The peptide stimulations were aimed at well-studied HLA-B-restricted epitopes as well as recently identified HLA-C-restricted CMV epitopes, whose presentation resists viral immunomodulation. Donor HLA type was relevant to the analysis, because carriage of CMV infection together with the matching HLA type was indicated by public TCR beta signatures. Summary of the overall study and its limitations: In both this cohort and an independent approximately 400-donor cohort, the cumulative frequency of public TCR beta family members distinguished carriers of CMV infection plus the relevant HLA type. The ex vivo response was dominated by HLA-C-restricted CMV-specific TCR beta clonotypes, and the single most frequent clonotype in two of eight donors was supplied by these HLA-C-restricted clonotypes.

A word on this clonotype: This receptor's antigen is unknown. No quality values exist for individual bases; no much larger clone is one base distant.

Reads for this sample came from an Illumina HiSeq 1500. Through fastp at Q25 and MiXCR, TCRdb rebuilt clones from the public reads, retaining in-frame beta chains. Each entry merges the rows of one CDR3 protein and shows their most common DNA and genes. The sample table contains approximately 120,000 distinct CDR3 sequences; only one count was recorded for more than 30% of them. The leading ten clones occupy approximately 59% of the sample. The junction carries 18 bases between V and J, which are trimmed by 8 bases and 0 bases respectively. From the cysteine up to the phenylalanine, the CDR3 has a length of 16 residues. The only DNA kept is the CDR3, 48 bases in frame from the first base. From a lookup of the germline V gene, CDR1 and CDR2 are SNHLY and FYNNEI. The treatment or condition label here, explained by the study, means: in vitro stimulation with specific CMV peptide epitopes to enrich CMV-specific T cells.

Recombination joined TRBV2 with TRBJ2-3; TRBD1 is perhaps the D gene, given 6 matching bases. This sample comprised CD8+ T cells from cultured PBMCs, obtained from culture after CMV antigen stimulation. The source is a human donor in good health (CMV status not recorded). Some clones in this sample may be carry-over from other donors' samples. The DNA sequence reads TGTGCCAGCTGTTCGAGACAGGCCCCTAGCACAGATACGCAGTATTTT. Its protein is CASCSRQAPSTDTQYF.